These 4 T cell receptor beta chains originate from one sample sequenced in a study of neurological immune-mediated disorders. TCRdb analysed the 5' RACE reads with MiXCR anew, one entry per CDR3 protein. This sample carries some 66,000 distinct CDR3 sequences, roughly 4.5% of them seen once, and the ten largest clones take about 6.9%. Sequencing input: PBMCs. Receptors were obtained from a man younger than 40 with multiple sclerosis.

This clonotype was seen repeatedly, ten times or more. The V and J genes are TRBV7-6 and TRBJ2-2; D gene uncertain. The V and J ends lost 5 bases and 8 bases respectively, with 6 bases between them. CDR1 and CDR2 (germline): SGHVS, FNYEAQ. The CDR3 covers 11 residues. The CDR3 DNA reads as TGTGCCAGCAGCATTATAGGGGAGCTGTTTTTT. This encodes CASSIIGELFF.

This clonotype was seen many times. V and J are TRBV9 and TRBJ1-5; maybe TRBD1 (5 bases). Trimming shortened V by 3 bases and J by 3 bases, and 13 bases separated the two germline ends. The CDR3 consists of 15 residues. Germline CDR1 and CDR2: SGDLS and YYNGEE. CDR3: CASSALSGVNQPQHF. The CDR3 DNA reads as TGTGCCAGCAGCGCCCTATCGGGGGTCAATCAGCCCCAGCATTTT.

The table lists this clonotype with a few counts. Given the absence of the conserved phenylalanine or tryptophan at the CDR3 end, a read error is likely. The chain has TRBV4-1 and TRBJ1-2; 8 bases fit TRBD1. The CDR3 runs 14 residues. V shed 1 base and J 7 bases; nucleotides not matched to a gene: 5. In germline, CDR1 is MGHRA, CDR2 YSYEKL. CDR3 in DNA: TGCGCCAGCAGCCAAGGGCAGGGGGCACGTGGCTACACCATC. Amino acid sequence: CASSQGQGARGYTI.

Ten or more counts support this clonotype. The chain recombines TRBV20-1 with TRBJ1-5; 7 bases align to TRBD1. This CDR3 has 14 amino acids. The V gene end was trimmed by 4 bases and the J gene end by 0 bases; junction bases not matched to a gene: 3. The germline V gene has CDR1 DFQATT and CDR2 SNEGSKA (reference sequence). The CDR3 spells CSATGQYSNQPQHF. CDR3 in DNA: TGCAGTGCTACGGGACAGTATAGCAATCAGCCCCAGCATTTT.